The 24 T cell receptor beta chains listed next were all sequenced from one sample in a study of blood T cell repertoires in COVID-19. Repertoires were generated with immunoSEQ multiplex PCR, while TCRdb's copy carries only in-frame clones and drops some. The table has about 160,000 clones, 70% to 85% seen once; the top ten hold around 7%. The sample was peripheral blood. All receptors derive from a middle-aged woman with COVID-19, enrolled during active disease.

The CDR3 sequence is CASRGLAGGDETQYF. In nucleotides, the CDR3 is TGTGCCAGCAGAGGACTAGCGGGGGGGGACGAGACCCAGTACTTC. The chain joins TRBV6-5 to TRBJ2-5, with TRBD2 matching 15 bases. V trimming: 6 bases; J trimming: 5 bases; junction bases outside the gene matches: 4. This CDR3 spans 15 amino acids. CDR1 and CDR2 (germline): MNHEY, SVGAGI.

The V call is TRBV27, the J call TRBJ2-1; 7 nucleotides match TRBD2. J gave up 6 bases and V 5 bases, and 10 bases lay outside the gene matches. The CDR3 contains 15 residues. Germline V gives CDR1 MNHEY, CDR2 SMNVEV (reference sequence). CDR3 amino acids: CASSQLARRRNEQFF. As DNA, the CDR3 is TGTGCCAGCAGTCAACTAGCGAGGCGTCGCAATGAGCAGTTCTTC.

This clone was found a few times. The rearrangement links TRBV24-1 to TRBJ1-1; D may be TRBD1 (6 bases). The CDR3 has 13 amino acids. Germline-derived CDR1 and CDR2 are KGHDR and SFDVKD. V was pared by 6 bases and J by 6 bases, with 13 bases between. The CDR3 region has the DNA TGTGCCACCAGTCACCCAGGGGATGCTGAAGCTTTCTTT. Its translation: CATSHPGDAEAFF.

The V call is TRBV5-1, the J call TRBJ2-3; D is possibly TRBD2 (5 bases). Deletions cut 4 bases from V and 5 bases from J, with 11 bases between. This CDR3 contains 13 residues. The germline gives CDR1 SGHRS, CDR2 YFSETQ. DNA for the CDR3: TGCGCCAGCAGCCCGAGAGGGAGAGATACGCAGTATTTT. Translated: CASSPRGRDTQYF.

The chain joins TRBV3-1 (or the pseudogene TRBV3-2) to TRBJ2-3; a weak D match, TRBD1 (6 bases). With 5 bases removed from V and 4 bases from J, the gap between germline ends came to 13 bases. CDR1 and CDR2 from the germline V gene are LGHDT and YNNKEL (reference sequence). The CDR3 runs to 14 residues. The CDR3 bases are TGTGCCAGCAGCTTCAATGACAGGCCAGATACGCAGTATTTT. Translated: CASSFNDRPDTQYF.

V usage is TRBV27 and J usage is TRBJ2-2, with TRBD2 matching over 11 bases. CDR1 is MNHEY and CDR2 is SMNVEV in the germline V gene (reference sequence). This CDR3 has 17 residues. Unmatched junction bases numbered 9, after V lost 5 bases and J lost 4 bases. The CDR3, as DNA: TGTGCCAGCAGTCACCAGGGACTAGCGGAGGGCACCGGGGAGCTGTTTTTT. This sequence encodes CASSHQGLAEGTGELFF.

The rearrangement links TRBV24-1 to TRBJ1-5; a weak D match, TRBD1 (6 bases). Germline-derived CDR1 and CDR2 are KGHDR and SFDVKD. The CDR3 loop spans 14 amino acids. With 4 bases removed from V and 1 base from J, the gap between germline ends came to 7 bases. CDR3: CATSETGSNQPQHF. The CDR3 nucleotides are TGTGCCACCAGTGAAACAGGGAGCAATCAGCCCCAGCATTTT.

This sequence joins TRBV3-1 (or the pseudogene TRBV3-2) and TRBJ2-3; 9 bases are shared with TRBD2. Germline V gives CDR1 LGHDT, CDR2 YNNKEL (reference sequence). V shed 0 bases, J shed 2 bases, and the junction held 6 bases outside the gene matches. This CDR3 is 17 amino acids long. CDR3 protein: CASSQDGSGGFTDTQYF. The CDR3, as DNA: TGTGCCAGCAGCCAAGATGGGAGCGGGGGGTTCACAGATACGCAGTATTTT.

The J gene is TRBJ2-1, the V gene TRBV21-1; the D call TRBD1 from the table was never checked on the DNA. TRBV21-1 is a recognized pseudogene. The CDR3 sequence is 15 residues long. CDR3 residues: CASSIRQGAPYEQFF. For the CDR3, the DNA is TGTGCCAGCAGCATTAGGCAGGGGGCTCCTTATGAGCAGTTCTTC.

V and J are TRBV25-1 and TRBJ2-7; TRBD2 might be the D (6 bases). CDR3 length: 14 amino acids. The germline V gene has CDR1 MGHDK and CDR2 SYGVNS. Trimming pared 5 bases from V and 2 bases from J, leaving 13 bases between. The CDR3, as DNA: TGTGCCAGCAGTTTTGGAGGGGCCGCCTACGAGCAGTACTTC. Protein product: CASSFGGAAYEQYF.

This clone has just a few counts. V gene TRBV9 combines with J gene TRBJ2-1; perhaps TRBD1 as D (5 bases). Germline CDR1 and CDR2: SGDLS and YYNGEE. V lost 2 bases and J 5 bases, leaving 14 bases between the germline ends. The CDR3 is 15 amino acids. The CDR3, as DNA: TGTGCCAGCAGCGTGCAGGGTAGGCCAAACAATGAGCAGTTCTTC. Its protein is CASSVQGRPNNEQFF. The variable domain in full, with the rest retrieved from reference TRBV9 and TRBJ2-1, is DSGVTQTPKHLITATGQRVTLRCSPRSGDLSVYWYQQSLDQGLQFLIQYYNGEERAKGNILERFSAQQFPDLHSELNLSSLELGDSALYFCASSVQGRPNNEQFFGPGTRLTVL.

For this clone: Germline is not matched at one junction end, which may reflect a read error. This sequence joins TRBV20-1 and TRBJ2-3, with 8 bases that match TRBD2. The CDR3 length is 10 residues. Germline assignment: CDR1 DFQATT and CDR2 SNEGSKA (reference sequence). The CDR3 nucleotides read TGCAGTGCTAGCGGGAGGGCCGGAAATTTT. Encoded protein: CSASGRAGNF.

This clone occurred once. Other DNA sequences in the sample encode the same CDR3. The chain carries TRBV30 and TRBJ1-4; the D gene is possibly TRBD1 (5 bases). The CDR3 loop spans 14 amino acids. The germline V gene has CDR1 GTSNPN and CDR2 SVGIG (reference sequence). The V and J ends lost 2 bases and 5 bases respectively, with 12 bases between them. In DNA, the CDR3 is TGTGCCTGGAGTACCGGGGGGGTCAATGAAAAACTGTTTTTT. This gives the protein CAWSTGGVNEKLFF.

This chain joins TRBV4-1 and TRBJ1-1; the D is unclear. Trimming left V 4 bases short and J 1 base short, with 10 bases between. Per germline, CDR1 MGHRA and CDR2 YSYEKL. CDR3 size: 14 residues. The CDR3 DNA sequence: TGCGCCAGCAGCCGGGAGACTGCGAACACTGAAGCTTTCTTT. Translating it yields CASSRETANTEAFF.

The table lists this clone with a few counts. Other nucleotide sequences in the sample specify the same CDR3. The V call is TRBV7-9, the J call TRBJ2-7, with D possibly being TRBD2 (6 bases). Germline CDR1 and CDR2: SEHNR and FQNEAQ (reference sequence). This CDR3 region has 13 residues. Between the trimmed V and J ends, which lost 3 bases and 2 bases, there was a span of 8 bases. The CDR3 here is CASSLGGPYEQYF. Here the CDR3 DNA reads TGTGCCAGCAGCTTGGGGGGACCCTACGAGCAGTACTTC.

The gene calls are TRBV18 and TRBJ2-1; D is possibly TRBD2 (5 bases). The CDR3 is made up of 11 amino acids. CDR1 is KGHSH, CDR2 LQKENI, per germline. V lost 3 bases, J lost 15 bases, and 12 bases lay in between. CDR3 residues: CASSPGSSLFF. The CDR3 DNA is TGTGCCAGCTCACCTGGGTCTAGCCTGTTCTTC.

The chain links TRBV7-9 to TRBJ2-1; 10 positions match TRBD1. The V gene end was trimmed by 8 bases and the J gene end by 7 bases; junction bases not matched to a gene: 5. Looked up from germline, CDR1 is SEHNR and CDR2 is FQNEAQ (reference sequence). The CDR3 is 13 amino acids. CDR3 loop: CASRQGAGNEQFF. DNA for the CDR3: TGTGCCAGCCGACAGGGGGCAGGGAATGAGCAGTTCTTC.

The chain has TRBV6-5 and TRBJ1-3, with 7 bases identical to TRBD1. The V gene's germline CDR1 is MNHEY and CDR2 SVGAGI. Unmatched junction bases numbered 6, after V lost 4 bases and J lost 0 bases. This CDR3 comprises 16 residues. The CDR3 reads CASSFSGQSSGNTIYF. Here the CDR3 DNA reads TGTGCCAGCAGTTTCTCGGGACAGAGCTCTGGAAACACCATATATTTT.

This rearrangement joins TRBV6-8 to TRBJ2-7; 7 bases match TRBD1. This CDR3 has 16 residues. Germline trimming cut 6 bases from V and 3 bases from J; bases unmatched to any gene: 14. Per the germline V gene, CDR1 is MNHGY and CDR2 is SAAAGT. CDR3 sequence: CASRNRGAPGNYEQYF. The CDR3 region has the DNA TGTGCCAGCAGGAACAGGGGAGCGCCGGGGAACTACGAGCAGTACTTC.

Only one count was recorded for this clone. This chain links TRBV3-1 (or the pseudogene TRBV3-2) with TRBJ2-7; 7 nucleotides align to TRBD1. CDR3 length: 14 residues. V trimming: 5 bases; J trimming: 7 bases; junction bases outside the gene matches: 11. The germline V gene has CDR1 LGHDT and CDR2 YNNKEL (reference sequence). Here the CDR3 reads CASSVDGTVSEQYF. In nucleotides, the CDR3 is TGTGCCAGCAGCGTCGACGGGACAGTTTCAGAGCAGTACTTC.

The rearrangement links TRBV7-9 to TRBJ1-1; the D gene is possibly TRBD1 (5 bases). The CDR3 extends over 15 amino acids. The V end lost 2 bases, the J end lost 0 bases, and 10 bases lay between the germline ends. Germline lookup yields CDR1 SEHNR and CDR2 FQNEAQ (reference sequence). CDR3 bases: TGTGCCAGCAGCTTAATCCGACAGATGAACACTGAAGCTTTCTTT. It translates to CASSLIRQMNTEAFF.

This clone was recorded only once. The rearrangement links TRBV28 to TRBJ2-7; the match to TRBD2 covers 8 bases. Germline V gene lookup returns CDR1 MDHEN and CDR2 SYDVKM. Trimming at V came to 10 bases and at J to 2 bases, leaving 4 bases not matched to a gene. CDR3 length equals 12 residues. The CDR3 DNA is TGTGCCACCCGGGGGGGTACCTACGAGCAGTACTTC. This translates into CATRGGTYEQYF.

This clone was picked up one time. The chain employs TRBV9 and TRBJ2-1, with a tentative D call TRBD2 (5 bases). The germline V gene encodes CDR1 SGDLS and CDR2 YYNGEE. The CDR3 is 17 residues long. Trimming took 3 bases from V and 4 from J, leaving 20 bases between them. The CDR3 loop is CASSANSGAAGYNEQFF. DNA of the CDR3: TGTGCCAGCAGCGCCAACAGCGGAGCTGCTGGGTACAATGAGCAGTTCTTC.

This chain links TRBV7-9 with TRBJ2-5; D ambiguous. Deletions cut 1 base from V and 7 bases from J, with 13 bases between. This CDR3 contains 14 residues. Germline values: CDR1 SEHNR, CDR2 FQNEAQ (reference sequence). The CDR3 loop reads CASSLGPPVRTQYF. Written as DNA, the CDR3 is TGTGCCAGCAGCTTAGGGCCCCCCGTTCGGACCCAGTACTTC.